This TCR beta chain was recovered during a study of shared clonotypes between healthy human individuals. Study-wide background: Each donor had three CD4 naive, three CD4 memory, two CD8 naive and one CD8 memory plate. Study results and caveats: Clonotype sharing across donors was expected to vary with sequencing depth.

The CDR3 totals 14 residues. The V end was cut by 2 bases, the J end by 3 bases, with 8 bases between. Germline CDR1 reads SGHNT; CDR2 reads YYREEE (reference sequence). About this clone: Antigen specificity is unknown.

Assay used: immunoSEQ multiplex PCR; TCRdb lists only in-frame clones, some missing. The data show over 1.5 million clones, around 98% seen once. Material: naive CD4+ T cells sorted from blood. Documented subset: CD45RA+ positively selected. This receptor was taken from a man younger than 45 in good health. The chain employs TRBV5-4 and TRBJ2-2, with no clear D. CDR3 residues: CASSFGSDTGELFF. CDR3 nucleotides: TGTGCCAGCAGCTTTGGGTCGGACACCGGGGAGCTGTTTTTT.